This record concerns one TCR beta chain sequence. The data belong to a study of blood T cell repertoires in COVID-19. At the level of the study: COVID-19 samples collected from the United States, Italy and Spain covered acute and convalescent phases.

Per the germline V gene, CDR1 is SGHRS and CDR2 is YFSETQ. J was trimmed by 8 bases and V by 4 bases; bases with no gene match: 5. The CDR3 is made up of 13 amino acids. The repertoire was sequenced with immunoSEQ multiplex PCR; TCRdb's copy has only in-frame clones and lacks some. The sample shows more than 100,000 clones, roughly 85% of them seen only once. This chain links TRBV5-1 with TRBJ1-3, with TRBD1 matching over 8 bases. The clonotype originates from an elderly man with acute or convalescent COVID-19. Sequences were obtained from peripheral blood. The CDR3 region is CASSETGADTIYF. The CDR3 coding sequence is TGCGCCAGCAGCGAGACAGGGGCGGACACCATATATTTT.